This T cell receptor beta chain emerged from a study of lymphopenia after photon versus proton radiotherapy (dated by TCRdb to between 2019 and 2020). Looking at the study overall: The study compared the immunological effects of photon versus proton radiation therapy in patients with gastrointestinal tumors who developed high-grade lymphopenia. The cohort included roughly 20 patients with gastrointestinal tumors who developed lymphopenia after receiving either photon or proton therapy. The study aimed to characterize how the two radiation modalities differ in their impact on the immune system. Points the paper makes about the study in general: Among patients across the cohort who died, overall survival time showed an inverse correlation with a larger post-nadir drop in TCR diversity. Once the lymphocyte count had reached its nadir, the repertoires of photon-treated patients showed oligoclonal expansion, particularly of CD8+ Temra cells, and this expansion drove the decline in diversity. Relative stability during treatment was observed in proton-treated patients, whereas loss of naive T cells and TCR diversity and gain of effector/memory populations were observed in photon-treated patients. The survival association was examined only in patients who died, and the authors described better survival with proton therapy as a possibility, not as a demonstrated result.

The CDR3 covers 14 residues, taking in both the cysteine and the phenylalanine. The entry retains the CDR3 DNA only, 42 bases that are in frame from base 1. Relative to germline, V is 5 bases shorter and J is 4 bases shorter, with 13 bases between their ends. Via the germline V gene (reference sequence), CDR1 is LNHDA and CDR2 SQIVND. The method behind the library was the immunoSEQ multiplex PCR assay. T cell repertoires were profiled with deep sequencing of rearranged TCR beta loci together with multiparametric flow cytometry. TCRdb provides this immuneACCESS table in a form limited to in-frame rearrangements. Some clones are lacking; in checked studies, under half of them reflect an unresolved V gene, and why the rest are absent is not known. This sample comprises approximately 25,000 clones, 87% of them detected only once. The top ten clones comprise approximately 19% of the sample. Concerning this clone: The antigen it binds to is not known. No base qualities exist here, and no much larger clone lies one base off it.

The chain is encoded by TRBV19 joined to TRBJ2-3; the D segment could be TRBD2, given 6 matching bases. The input for sequencing was peripheral blood, taken from a patient treated with photon-based radiotherapy. The TCR comes from a man between 50 and 59 years old with gastric cancer. The CDR3 is CASSPQGGADTQYF. The bases read TGTGCCAGTAGTCCGCAGGGCGGGGCAGATACGCAGTATTTT.